The rows below give T cell receptor beta chains drawn from one sample of a study of cytotoxic CD8 clonotypes in ibrutinib-treated CLL. Sequenced by immunoSEQ multiplex PCR; TCRdb stores in-frame clones only, minus some. The table includes 140,000 to 150,000 clones, 70% to 80% detected once. Source: PBMCs, taken after 24 months of ibrutinib treatment. The receptors stem from a human donor with chronic lymphocytic leukemia. CDR3s include the opening cysteine and the closing phenylalanine or tryptophan. The D gene is left open where the match is weak. The listing skips clone size in some rows; elsewhere it reads once, few, many or a size class.

CDR3nt	CDR3aa	d_gene	j_gene	v_gene	abundance
TGCGCCAGCAGCCAAGGGCGGTATAATTCACCCCTCCACTTT	CASSQGRYNSPLHF	NA	TRBJ1-6	TRBV4-3	NA
TGTGCCAGCAGGAGGACCACAGGGGGCGGTGGGGCCAACGTCCTGACTTTC	CASRRTTGGGGANVLTF	TRBD1	TRBJ2-6	TRBV25-1	NA
TGTGCCAGCAGCCGGACTAGCGGGAATGAGCAGTTCTTC	CASSRTSGNEQFF	TRBD2	TRBJ2-1	TRBV11-3	once
TGTGCCAGCAGTGTGCCAGTCGCAGGGAACACTGAAGCTTTCTTT	CASSVPVAGNTEAFF	NA	TRBJ1-1	TRBV28	NA
TGTGCCAGCAGCAAGGGGTGGGGCGAGCAGTACTTC	CASSKGWGEQYF	NA	TRBJ2-7	TRBV7-8	once
TGTGCCAGCAGCTTAGCTTGGGACAGGGTTCAGCCCCAGCATTTT	CASSLAWDRVQPQHF	TRBD1	TRBJ1-5	TRBV7-8	many
TGTGCCAGCAGCTTGGGCGGGGAGACAGATACGCAGTATTTT	CASSLGGETDTQYF	NA	TRBJ2-3	TRBV7-3	NA
TGTGCCAGCAGTAGGACAGCCGGTTCGGGTGAAAAACTGTTTTTT	CASSRTAGSGEKLFF	NA	TRBJ1-4	TRBV6-4	once
TGTGCCAGCAGCTTAGCGGGGACTAGCGACGAGCAGTACTTC	CASSLAGTSDEQYF	TRBD2	TRBJ2-7	TRBV7-9	NA
TGTGCCAGCCACCCCGGACTAGCGGGCACCGGGGAGCTGTTTTTT	CASHPGLAGTGELFF	TRBD2	TRBJ2-2	TRBV7-9	NA
TGCAGCGTTGGCCACCTGGGGCGGGGCGGGCTCTTC	CSVGHLGRGGLF	NA	TRBJ2-1	TRBV29-1	NA
TGTGCCATCAGTGGGGGTAGCGGGACCTACGAGCAGTACTTC	CAISGGSGTYEQYF	TRBD2	TRBJ2-7	TRBV10-3	NA
TGTGCCAGCAGTTACTCGGGCCAAACCTACGAGCAGTACTTC	CASSYSGQTYEQYF	NA	TRBJ2-7	TRBV6-6	NA
TGCGCCAGCAGCGGGACTAGCGGGAGGGCCTGGGGCACCGGGGAGCTGTTTTTT	CASSGTSGRAWGTGELFF	TRBD2	TRBJ2-2	TRBV5-1	NA
TGTGCCAGCAGCTTAGGAACAGGAAACACCATATATTTT	CASSLGTGNTIYF	NA	TRBJ1-3	TRBV7-9	once
TGTGCCAGCAGTTACGAGGCAGACTATGGCTACACCTTC	CASSYEADYGYTF	NA	TRBJ1-2	TRBV6-5	NA
TGCGCCAGCAGCCCCGGGACAGGGGGGCCTCAGCCCCAGCATTTT	CASSPGTGGPQPQHF	TRBD1	TRBJ1-5	TRBV5-1	NA
TGTGCCACCGAGGGCTCTGGAAACACCATATATTTT	CATEGSGNTIYF	NA	TRBJ1-3	TRBV15	NA
TGTGCCAGCAGTCCGGGACAGGGTGACTATGGCTACACCTTC	CASSPGQGDYGYTF	TRBD1	TRBJ1-2	TRBV28	NA
TGTGCCAGCTCACCACTCAACAGGGGAGGGAACACTGAAGCTTTCTTT	CASSPLNRGGNTEAFF	TRBD1	TRBJ1-1	TRBV18	NA
TGTGCCAGCAGCGCCCCCCGGGCTAGCGGGGGGGGTGATACGCAGTATTTT	CASSAPRASGGGDTQYF	TRBD2	TRBJ2-3	TRBV9	NA
TGTGCCAGCGACCTTAATCTTGGGGCCTATGGCTACACCTTC	CASDLNLGAYGYTF	NA	TRBJ1-2	TRBV2	NA
TGTGCCAGCAGCTTAGGGGGGACCGCCGAGCAGTACTTC	CASSLGGTAEQYF	NA	TRBJ2-7	TRBV13	few
TGTGCCAGCAGTTACGGGAATACAGGGCGAGAGACCCAGTACTTC	CASSYGNTGRETQYF	NA	TRBJ2-5	TRBV6-5	NA
TGTGCCAGCAGCTTGGGCCTGCCCCAAGAGACCCAGTACTTC	CASSLGLPQETQYF	NA	TRBJ2-5	TRBV7-2	NA
TGTGCCAGCAGCCTAAATCTAGCGGGAGGTCACAATGAGCAGTTCTTC	CASSLNLAGGHNEQFF	TRBD2	TRBJ2-1	TRBV7-9	NA
TGTGCCAGCAGCAAGGACGCAGATACGCAGTATTTT	CASSKDADTQYF	NA	TRBJ2-3	TRBV11-1	NA
TGTGCCAGTACTAGCGGGGACCCCTACGAGCAGTACTTC	CASTSGDPYEQYF	TRBD2	TRBJ2-7	TRBV28	NA
TGTGCCAGCAGCGTAGGTTGGGGGGGCGGGGAGCCCCAGCATTTT	CASSVGWGGGEPQHF	NA	TRBJ1-5	TRBV9	NA
TGTGCCAGCAGCCCCGGACTAGCCCCCTACGAGCAGTACTTC	CASSPGLAPYEQYF	TRBD2	TRBJ2-7	TRBV5-4	NA
TGTGCCAGCAGCACCCCTTTCGGTGAGCAGTACTTC	CASSTPFGEQYF	NA	TRBJ2-7	TRBV7-9	many
TGTGCCAGCAGCAGAAACTGGGGCGTGGAGGGCACTGAAGCTTTCTTT	CASSRNWGVEGTEAFF	NA	TRBJ1-1	TRBV7-2	NA
TGTGCCTGGAGCACAACTAACTATGGCTACACCTTC	CAWSTTNYGYTF	NA	TRBJ1-2	TRBV30	medium-sized
TGTGCCACCAGCCAAGGGCTGGCGGGGACCGGGGAGCTGTTTTTT	CATSQGLAGTGELFF	NA	TRBJ2-2	TRBV15	once
TGCGCCAGCAGCAGCGGGACAGGGAGTGACGAGCAGTACTTC	CASSSGTGSDEQYF	TRBD1	TRBJ2-7	TRBV5-1	NA
TGTGCCAGCAGCTTAAGACCCCTTAATTCACCCCTCCACTTT	CASSLRPLNSPLHF	NA	TRBJ1-6	TRBV7-3	once
TGTGCCAGCAGCTTGGGCCCACGGGGGACTAGCGGGAGTTACGAGCAGTACTTC	CASSLGPRGTSGSYEQYF	TRBD2	TRBJ2-7	TRBV11-2	NA
TGTGCCAGCACAACCGGGGATGAGCAGTTCTTC	CASTTGDEQFF	NA	TRBJ2-1	TRBV18	few
TGTGCCAGCAGCTTAGCCCAGGGCAGCTCCTACAATGAGCAGTTCTTC	CASSLAQGSSYNEQFF	NA	TRBJ2-1	TRBV7-6	NA
TGCAGCGCCCCGGGCGCCGGTGGCTACACCTTC	CSAPGAGGYTF	NA	TRBJ1-2	TRBV29-1	NA
TGTGCCAGTAGTATAAGGGGTCCCGAGCAAGAGACCCAGTACTTC	CASSIRGPEQETQYF	NA	TRBJ2-5	TRBV19	NA
TGTGCCATCAGTGAGCCCCCAGAGGGGTTCGAGCAGTACTTC	CAISEPPEGFEQYF	NA	TRBJ2-7	TRBV10-3	NA
TGTGCCAGCAGCCCCTGGACAGTTGAGCAGTTCTTC	CASSPWTVEQFF	NA	TRBJ2-1	TRBV7-2	NA
TGCGCCAGCAGCTTGTGGACTAGCGGGAGTGGGGGTGGCTCCAATGAGCAGTTCTTC	CASSLWTSGSGGGSNEQFF	TRBD2	TRBJ2-1	TRBV5-1	NA
TGTGCCAGCAGCTTATTCAAGGGAGATAGGAATGAGCAGTTCTTC	CASSLFKGDRNEQFF	NA	TRBJ2-1	TRBV7-3	NA
TGTGCCAGCAGCCCGGGGACAGGGACCCTCCAAGAGACCCAGTACTTC	CASSPGTGTLQETQYF	TRBD1	TRBJ2-5	TRBV5-4	NA
TGTGCCAGCAGCCCACACAGCGACGGCGCCAACGTCCTGACTTTC	CASSPHSDGANVLTF	NA	TRBJ2-6	TRBV7-2	NA
TGTGCCAGCAGATCCACAGGGGGCGGGAGTTGGACTGAAGCTTTCTTT	CASRSTGGGSWTEAFF	TRBD1	TRBJ1-1	TRBV7-9	NA
TGTGCCAGCTCACCCCAGGGGGCCGCTTATATCACTGAAGCTTTCTTT	CASSPQGAAYITEAFF	TRBD1	TRBJ1-1	TRBV18	NA
TGCGCCAGCAGCTTGGAGTGGGTTAGGGACACAGATACGCAGTATTTT	CASSLEWVRDTDTQYF	NA	TRBJ2-3	TRBV5-1	NA
TGTGCCAGCAGCCGGACAGGGGGCAGGGATCAGCCCCAGCATTTT	CASSRTGGRDQPQHF	TRBD1	TRBJ1-5	TRBV14	NA